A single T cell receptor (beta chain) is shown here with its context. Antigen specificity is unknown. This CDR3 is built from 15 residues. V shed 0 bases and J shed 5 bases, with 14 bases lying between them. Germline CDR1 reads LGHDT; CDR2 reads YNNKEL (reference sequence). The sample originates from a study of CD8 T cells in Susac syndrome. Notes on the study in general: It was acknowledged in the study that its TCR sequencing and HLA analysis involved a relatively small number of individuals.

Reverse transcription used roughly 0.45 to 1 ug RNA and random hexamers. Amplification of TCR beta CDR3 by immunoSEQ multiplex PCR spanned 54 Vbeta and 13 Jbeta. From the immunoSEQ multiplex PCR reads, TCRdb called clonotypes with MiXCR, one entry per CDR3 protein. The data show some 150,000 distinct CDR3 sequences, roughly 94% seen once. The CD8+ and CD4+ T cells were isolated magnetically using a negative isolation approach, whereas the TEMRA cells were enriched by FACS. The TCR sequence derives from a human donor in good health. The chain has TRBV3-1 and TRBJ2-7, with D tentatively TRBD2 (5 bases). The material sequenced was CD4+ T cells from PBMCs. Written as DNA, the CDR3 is TGTGCCAGCAGCCAAGAAGATACTAGGAGAGACGAGCAGTACTTC. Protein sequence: CASSQEDTRRDEQYF.